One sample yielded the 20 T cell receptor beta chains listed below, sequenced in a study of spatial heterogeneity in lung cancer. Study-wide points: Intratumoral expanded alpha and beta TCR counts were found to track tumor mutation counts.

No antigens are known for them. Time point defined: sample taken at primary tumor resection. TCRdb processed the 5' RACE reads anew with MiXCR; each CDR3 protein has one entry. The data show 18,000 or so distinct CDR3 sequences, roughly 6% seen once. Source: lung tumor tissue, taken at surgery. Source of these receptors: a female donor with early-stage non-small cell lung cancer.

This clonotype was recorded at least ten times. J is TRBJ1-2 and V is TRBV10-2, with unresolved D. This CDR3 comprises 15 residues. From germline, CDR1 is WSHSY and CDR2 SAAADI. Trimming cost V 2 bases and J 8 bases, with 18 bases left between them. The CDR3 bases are TGCGCCAGCAGTGAGCCCGACATGCGCTATAAGGGCTACACCTTC. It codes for CASSEPDMRYKGYTF.

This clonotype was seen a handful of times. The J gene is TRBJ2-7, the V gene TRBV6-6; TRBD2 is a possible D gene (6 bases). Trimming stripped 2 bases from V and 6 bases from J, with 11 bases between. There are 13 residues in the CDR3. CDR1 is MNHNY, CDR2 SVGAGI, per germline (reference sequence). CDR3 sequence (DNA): TGTGCCAGCAGTTACGGGACTGGCAGCGAGCAGTACTTC. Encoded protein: CASSYGTGSEQYF.

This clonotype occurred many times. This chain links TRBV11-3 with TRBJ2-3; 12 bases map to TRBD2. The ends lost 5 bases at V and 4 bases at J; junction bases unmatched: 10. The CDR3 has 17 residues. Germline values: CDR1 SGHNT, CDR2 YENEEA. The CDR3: CASSLPSGRAGSDTQYF. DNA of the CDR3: TGTGCCAGCAGCCTCCCTAGCGGGAGGGCCGGTTCAGATACGCAGTATTTT.

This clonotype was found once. CDR3 in DNA: TGTGCCAGCAGCGTTGCATTCACCGGGGAGCTGTTTTTT. Protein product: CASSVAFTGELFF. The chain employs TRBV11-3 and TRBJ2-2, with D unclear. The CDR3 length is 13 residues. The germline V and J ends were trimmed by 5 bases and 4 bases, with 8 bases remaining between them. Germline CDR1 reads SGHNT; CDR2 reads YENEEA.

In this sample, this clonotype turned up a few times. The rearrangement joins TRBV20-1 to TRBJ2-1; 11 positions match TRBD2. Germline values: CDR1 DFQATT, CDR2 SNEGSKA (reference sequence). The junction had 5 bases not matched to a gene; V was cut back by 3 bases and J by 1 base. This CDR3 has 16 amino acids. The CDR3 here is CSARIAGGPSYNEQFF. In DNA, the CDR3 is TGCAGTGCTAGGATAGCGGGAGGGCCTTCCTACAATGAGCAGTTCTTC.

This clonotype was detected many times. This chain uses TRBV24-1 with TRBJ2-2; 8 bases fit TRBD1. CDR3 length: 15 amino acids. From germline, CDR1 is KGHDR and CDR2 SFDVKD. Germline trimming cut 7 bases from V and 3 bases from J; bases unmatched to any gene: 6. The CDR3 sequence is CATSHSDRDTGELFF. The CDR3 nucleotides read TGTGCCACCAGCCACTCGGACAGGGACACCGGGGAGCTGTTTTTT.

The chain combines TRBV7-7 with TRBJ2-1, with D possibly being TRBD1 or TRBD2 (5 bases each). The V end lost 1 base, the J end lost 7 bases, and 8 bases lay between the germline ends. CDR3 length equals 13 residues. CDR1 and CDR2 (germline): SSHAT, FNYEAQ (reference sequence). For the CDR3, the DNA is TGTGCCAGCAGCTTAGGGGGGTCTAATGAGCAGTTCTTC. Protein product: CASSLGGSNEQFF.

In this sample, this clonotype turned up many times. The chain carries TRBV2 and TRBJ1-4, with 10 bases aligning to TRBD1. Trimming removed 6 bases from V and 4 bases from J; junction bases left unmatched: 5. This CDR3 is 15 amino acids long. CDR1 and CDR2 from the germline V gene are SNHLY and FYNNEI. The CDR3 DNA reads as TGTGCCAGCAGCCAGGGGACAGGGGTTAATGAAAAACTGTTTTTT. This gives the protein CASSQGTGVNEKLFF.

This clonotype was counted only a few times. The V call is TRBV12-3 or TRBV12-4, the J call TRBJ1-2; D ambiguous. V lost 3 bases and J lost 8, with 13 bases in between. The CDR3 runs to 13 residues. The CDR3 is CASSLEHAGGYTF. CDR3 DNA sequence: TGTGCCAGCAGTTTGGAACACGCCGGGGGCTACACCTTC.

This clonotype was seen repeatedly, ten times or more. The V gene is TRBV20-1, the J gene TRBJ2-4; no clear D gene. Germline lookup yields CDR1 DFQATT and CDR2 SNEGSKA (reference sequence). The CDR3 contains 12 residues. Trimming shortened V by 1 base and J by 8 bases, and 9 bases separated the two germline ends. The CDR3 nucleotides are TGCAGTGCTAGAGGGAATACGGACATTCAGTACTTC. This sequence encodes CSARGNTDIQYF.

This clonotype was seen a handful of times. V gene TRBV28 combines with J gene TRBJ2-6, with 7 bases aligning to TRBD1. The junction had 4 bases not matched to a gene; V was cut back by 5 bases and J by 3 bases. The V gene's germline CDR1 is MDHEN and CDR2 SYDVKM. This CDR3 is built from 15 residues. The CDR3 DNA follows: TGTGCCAGCAGTACCGACAGGGTTGGGGCCAACGTCCTGACTTTC. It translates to CASSTDRVGANVLTF.

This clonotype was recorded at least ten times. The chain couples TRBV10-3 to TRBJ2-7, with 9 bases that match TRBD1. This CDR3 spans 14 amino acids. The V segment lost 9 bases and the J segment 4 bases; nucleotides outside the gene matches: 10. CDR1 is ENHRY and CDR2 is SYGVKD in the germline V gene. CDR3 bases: TGTGCCATTTCTCCGGGACAGGGACTGTACGAGCAGTACTTC. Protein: CAISPGQGLYEQYF.

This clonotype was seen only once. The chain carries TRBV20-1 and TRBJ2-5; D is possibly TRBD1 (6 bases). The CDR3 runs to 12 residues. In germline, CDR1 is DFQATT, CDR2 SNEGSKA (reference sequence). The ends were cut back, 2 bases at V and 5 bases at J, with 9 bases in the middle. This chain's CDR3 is CSARRDMETQYF. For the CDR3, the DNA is TGCAGTGCTAGACGGGACATGGAGACCCAGTACTTC.

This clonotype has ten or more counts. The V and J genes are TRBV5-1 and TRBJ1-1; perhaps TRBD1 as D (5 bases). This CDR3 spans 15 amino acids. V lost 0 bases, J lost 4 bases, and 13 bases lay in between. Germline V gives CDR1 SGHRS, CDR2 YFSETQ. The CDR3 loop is CASSLDGYGATEAFF. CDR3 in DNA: TGCGCCAGCAGCTTGGATGGGTACGGGGCCACTGAAGCTTTCTTT.

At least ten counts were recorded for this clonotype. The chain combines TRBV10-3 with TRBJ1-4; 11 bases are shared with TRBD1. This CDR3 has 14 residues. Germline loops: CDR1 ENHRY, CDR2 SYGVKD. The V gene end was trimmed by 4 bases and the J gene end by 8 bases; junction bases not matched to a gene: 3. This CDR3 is CAISGGQGGEKLFF. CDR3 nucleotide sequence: TGTGCCATCAGTGGGGGACAGGGGGGAGAAAAACTGTTTTTT.

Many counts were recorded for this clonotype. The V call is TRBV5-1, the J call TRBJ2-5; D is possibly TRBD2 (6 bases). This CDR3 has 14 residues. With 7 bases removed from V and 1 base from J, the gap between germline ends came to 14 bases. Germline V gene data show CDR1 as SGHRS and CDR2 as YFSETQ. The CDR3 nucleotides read TGCGCCAGCGCGTCGGCGGGATTCCAAGAGACCCAGTACTTC. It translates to CASASAGFQETQYF. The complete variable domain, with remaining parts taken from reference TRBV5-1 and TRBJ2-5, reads KAGVTQTPRYLIKTRGQQVTLSCSPISGHRSVSWYQQTPGQGLQFLFEYFSETQRNKGNFPGRFSGRQFSNSRSEMNVSTLELGDSALYLCASASAGFQETQYFGPGTRLLVL.

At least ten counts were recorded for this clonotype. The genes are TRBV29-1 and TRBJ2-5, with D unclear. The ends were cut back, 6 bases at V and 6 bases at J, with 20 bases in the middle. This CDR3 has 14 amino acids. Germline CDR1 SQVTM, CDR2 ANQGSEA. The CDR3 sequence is CSVEPDRGAKTQYF. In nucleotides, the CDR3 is TGCAGCGTCGAACCCGACCGAGGAGCAAAGACCCAGTACTTC.

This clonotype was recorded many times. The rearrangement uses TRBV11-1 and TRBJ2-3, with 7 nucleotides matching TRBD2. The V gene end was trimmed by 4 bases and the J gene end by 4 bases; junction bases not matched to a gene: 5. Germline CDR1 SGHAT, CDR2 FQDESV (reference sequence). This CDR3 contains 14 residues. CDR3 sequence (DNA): TGTGCCAGCAGCTCTCATGGGGGGGCAGATACGCAGTATTTT. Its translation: CASSSHGGADTQYF.

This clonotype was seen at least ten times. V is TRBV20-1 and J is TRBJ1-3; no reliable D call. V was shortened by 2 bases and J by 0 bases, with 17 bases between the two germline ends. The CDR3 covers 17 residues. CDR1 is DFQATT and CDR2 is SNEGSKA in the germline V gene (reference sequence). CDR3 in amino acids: CSARLRGREASGNTIYF. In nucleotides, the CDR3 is TGCAGTGCTAGACTCCGAGGGCGCGAGGCCTCTGGAAACACCATATATTTT.

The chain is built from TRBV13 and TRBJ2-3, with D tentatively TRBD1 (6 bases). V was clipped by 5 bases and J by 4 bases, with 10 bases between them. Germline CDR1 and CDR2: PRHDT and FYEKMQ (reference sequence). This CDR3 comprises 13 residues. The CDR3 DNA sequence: TGTGCCAGCAGCATCAGGGGCGCAGATACGCAGTATTTT. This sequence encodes CASSIRGADTQYF.